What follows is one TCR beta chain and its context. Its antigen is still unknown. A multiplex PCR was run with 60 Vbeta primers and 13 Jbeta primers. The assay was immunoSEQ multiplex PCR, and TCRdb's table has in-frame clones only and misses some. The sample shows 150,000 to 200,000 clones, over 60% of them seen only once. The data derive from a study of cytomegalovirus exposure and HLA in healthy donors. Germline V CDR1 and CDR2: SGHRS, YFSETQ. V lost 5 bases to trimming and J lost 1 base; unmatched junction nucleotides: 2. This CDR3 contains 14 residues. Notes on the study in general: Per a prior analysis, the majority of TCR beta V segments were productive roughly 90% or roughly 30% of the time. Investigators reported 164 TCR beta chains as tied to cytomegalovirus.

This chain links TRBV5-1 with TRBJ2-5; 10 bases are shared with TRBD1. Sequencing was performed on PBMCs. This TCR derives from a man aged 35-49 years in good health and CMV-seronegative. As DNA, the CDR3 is TGCGCCAGCAGGAGGGACAGGGGCCAAGAGACCCAGTACTTC. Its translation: CASRRDRGQETQYF.